This T cell receptor beta chain was retrieved from a study of cytomegalovirus exposure and HLA in healthy donors. Use of 60 Vbeta and 13 Jbeta primers characterized the PCR. Sequencing was performed with immunoSEQ multiplex PCR; in TCRdb, only in-frame clones are kept and a portion is missing. Of 150,000 to 200,000 clones detected, about 77% appear once; the ten largest clones hold around 2.8%. The V end was cut by 0 bases, the J end by 2 bases, with 8 bases between. The germline V gene has CDR1 LGHNA and CDR2 YSLEER. This CDR3 has 16 amino acids. The specimen was PBMCs. The source of this sequence is a woman aged 40 to 55 in good health and CMV-seropositive. The gene calls are TRBV4-3 and TRBJ1-6; D gene unclear. In DNA form, the CDR3 reads TGCGCCAGCAGCCAAGACTTGGCAGCCTATAATTCACCCCTCCACTTT. Encoded protein: CASSQDLAAYNSPLHF.